The 30 T cell receptor beta chains below come from one sample, sequenced in a study of shared clonotypes between healthy human individuals. Assay used: immunoSEQ multiplex PCR; TCRdb lists only in-frame clones, some missing. Found here are around 610,000 clones, 90% to 97% of them singletons; the top ten hold 0.095% to 0.13%. Terminally differentiated effector memory CD45RA+ cells were left out of the naive CD8 fraction, which was CD45RO-negative and positively selected for CCR7. The sequenced sample consisted of naive CD8+ T cells sorted from blood. The receptor set was obtained from a woman aged 30 to 39 in good health.

This clone was seen only once. The rearrangement joins TRBV4-1 to TRBJ2-1; 10 bases line up with TRBD2. Trimming cost V 0 bases and J 3 bases; bases outside gene matches: 8. In germline, CDR1 is MGHRA, CDR2 YSYEKL. This CDR3 has 18 amino acids. The CDR3 sequence is CASSQETDLAGDYNEQFF. The CDR3, as DNA: TGCGCCAGCAGCCAAGAAACAGATCTAGCGGGAGACTACAATGAGCAGTTCTTC.

The chain carries TRBV4-1 and TRBJ1-1; D ambiguous. V lost 0 bases, J lost 5 bases, and 7 bases lay in between. CDR3 length: 13 amino acids. Germline V CDR1 and CDR2: MGHRA, YSYEKL. DNA for the CDR3: TGCGCCAGCAGCCAAGAAAGTTGGACTGAAGCTTTCTTT. It codes for CASSQESWTEAFF.

This rearrangement joins TRBV28 to TRBJ2-2; D not resolved. Germline CDR1 and CDR2: MDHEN and SYDVKM. Trimming took 2 bases from V and 6 from J, leaving 13 bases between them. This CDR3 has 15 residues. The CDR3 bases are TGTGCCAGCAGTTTAAATTGGGGTTCAGCCGGGGAGCTGTTTTTT. It yields the protein CASSLNWGSAGELFF.

This clone was detected once. The chain joins TRBV6-5 to TRBJ2-7; D is possibly TRBD1 or TRBD2 (5 bases each). The CDR3 loop spans 14 amino acids. Germline CDR1 and CDR2: MNHEY and SVGAGI. The V end was cut by 0 bases, the J end by 4 bases, with 10 bases between. The CDR3 loop is CASSYSGTPYEQYF. For the CDR3, the DNA is TGTGCCAGCAGTTACTCCGGGACGCCTTACGAGCAGTACTTC.

The chain couples TRBV4-1 to TRBJ1-1, with 9 bases identical to TRBD1. This CDR3 spans 13 amino acids. V trimming: 4 bases; J trimming: 5 bases; junction bases outside the gene matches: 2. CDR1 is MGHRA, CDR2 YSYEKL, per germline. CDR3 sequence (DNA): TGCGCCAGCAGCCCCGGGACAGGGACTGAAGCTTTCTTT. Protein sequence: CASSPGTGTEAFF.

This clone was detected only once. The chain links TRBV2 to TRBJ2-1; TRBD1 matches 9 bases. V lost 4 bases, J lost 0 bases, and 4 bases stayed unmatched. Germline CDR1 is SNHLY and CDR2 is FYNNEI. The CDR3 loop spans 16 amino acids. Written as DNA, the CDR3 is TGTGCCAGCAGTGGGGACAGGGTGACCTCCTACAATGAGCAGTTCTTC. This sequence encodes CASSGDRVTSYNEQFF.

As regards this clone: The same CDR3 is also encoded by other DNA sequences in this sample. This chain links TRBV27 with TRBJ2-5; 7 bases align to TRBD2. This CDR3 spans 14 amino acids. V lost 5 bases, J lost 3 bases, and 6 bases stayed unmatched. Germline CDR1 and CDR2: MNHEY and SMNVEV (reference sequence). CDR3 in DNA: TGTGCCAGCAGTCCACTGGGAGGGGAAGAGACCCAGTACTTC. It encodes CASSPLGGEETQYF.

The chain employs TRBV27 and TRBJ2-4; no clear D. The germline V and J ends were trimmed by 4 bases and 0 bases, with 7 bases remaining between them. CDR3 length equals 14 residues. Germline V gene data show CDR1 as MNHEY and CDR2 as SMNVEV (reference sequence). In nucleotides, the CDR3 is TGTGCCAGCAGTTCGCCTTTAGCCAAAAACATTCAGTACTTC. Amino acids: CASSSPLAKNIQYF.

This clone appeared once. V is TRBV5-4 and J is TRBJ2-3; TRBD2 is a possible D gene (5 bases). CDR1 is SGHNT, CDR2 YYREEE, per germline (reference sequence). The ends were cut back, 2 bases at V and 4 bases at J, with 17 bases in the middle. CDR3 length: 16 amino acids. CDR3 amino acids: CASSFGNRKRSDTQYF. Written as DNA, the CDR3 is TGTGCCAGCAGCTTCGGGAACAGAAAAAGGTCAGATACGCAGTATTTT. The whole variable domain, remainder taken from reference TRBV5-4 and TRBJ2-3, is ETGVTQSPTHLIKTRGQQVTLRCSSQSGHNTVSWYQQALGQGPQFIFQYYREEENGRGNFPPRFSGLQFPNYSSELNVNALELDDSALYLCASSFGNRKRSDTQYFGPGTRLTVL.

With regard to this clone: In the same sample, other DNA sequences code for this CDR3. The rearrangement links TRBV4-1 to TRBJ2-7; D is unclear. Trimming removed 1 base at V and 4 bases at J, with 8 bases between. The CDR3 consists of 13 residues. The germline CDR1 and CDR2 sequences are MGHRA and YSYEKL. The CDR3 nucleotides read TGCGCCAGCAGCCAAGTTGGACGGTACGAGCAGTACTTC. Translating gives CASSQVGRYEQYF.

This clone was counted a single time. V usage is TRBV7-8 and J usage is TRBJ1-4, with TRBD1 matching over 7 bases. V gave up 5 bases and J gave up 0 bases; unmatched junction bases: 3. This CDR3 comprises 15 residues. Germline V lookup: CDR1 SGHVS, CDR2 FQNEAQ. CDR3 amino acids: CASSVGTATNEKLFF. The DNA of the CDR3 is TGTGCCAGCAGCGTCGGGACAGCAACTAATGAAAAACTGTTTTTT.

This chain connects TRBV9 to TRBJ2-5; 11 bases agree with TRBD2. Losses at the gene ends were 1 base for V and 5 bases for J; bases not matched to a gene: 4. Germline CDR1 is SGDLS and CDR2 is YYNGEE. The CDR3 totals 15 residues. The CDR3, as DNA: TGTGCCAGCAGCGTAAGGACTAGCGGGCTTGAGACCCAGTACTTC. This codes for CASSVRTSGLETQYF.

The table lists this clone with a count of one. The rearrangement joins TRBV6-5 to TRBJ1-1; TRBD1 agrees at 8 bases. After removal of 8 bases from V and 5 bases from J, the junction contained 7 bases not matched to a gene. CDR3 size: 13 residues. CDR1 is MNHEY, CDR2 SVGAGI, per germline. The chain's CDR3 is CASAGTGGTEAFF. CDR3 in DNA: TGTGCCAGCGCCGGGACAGGCGGGACTGAAGCTTTCTTT.

The gene calls are TRBV5-8 and TRBJ1-1; D might be TRBD1 (5 bases). Per germline, CDR1 SGHTS and CDR2 YDEGEE. This CDR3 region has 13 residues. The germline V and J ends were trimmed by 0 bases and 6 bases, with 9 bases remaining between them. The CDR3 DNA reads as TGTGCCAGCAGCTTGGGAGGGGCAGCTGAAGCTTTCTTT. This gives the protein CASSLGGAAEAFF. The full variable domain, completed using reference TRBV5-8 and TRBJ1-1, is EAGVTQSPTHLIKTRGQQATLRCSPISGHTSVYWYQQALGLGLQFLLWYDEGEERNRGNFPPRFSGRQFPNYSSELNVNALELEDSALYLCASSLGGAAEAFFGQGTRLTVV.

The chain couples TRBV28 to TRBJ1-1; D not resolved. Germline CDR1 and CDR2: MDHEN and SYDVKM. Trimming removed 1 base at V and 7 bases at J, with 7 bases between. The CDR3 consists of 12 residues. In DNA form, the CDR3 reads TGTGCCAGCAGTTTATATGGGGATGAAGCTTTCTTT. This gives the protein CASSLYGDEAFF.

The chain employs TRBV30 and TRBJ1-2; D gene ambiguous. Germline loops: CDR1 GTSNPN, CDR2 SVGIG (reference sequence). The CDR3 has 10 amino acids. This CDR3 reads CGAENYGYTF. CDR3 DNA sequence: TGTGGGGCGGAAAACTATGGCTACACCTTC.

This chain joins TRBV5-6 and TRBJ2-1; 10 bases line up with TRBD1. V dropped 3 bases and J dropped 6; count of bases not matched to a gene: 9. This CDR3 spans 16 amino acids. CDR1 is SGHDT, CDR2 YYEEEE, per germline. CDR3 protein: CASSSPGQGPVNEQFF. CDR3 nucleotides: TGTGCCAGCAGCTCTCCGGGACAGGGGCCGGTCAATGAGCAGTTCTTC.

The chain is built from TRBV5-1 and TRBJ1-4, with 7 bases that match TRBD1. Germline trimming cut 3 bases from V and 4 bases from J; bases unmatched to any gene: 6. The CDR3 sequence is 15 residues long. In germline, CDR1 is SGHRS, CDR2 YFSETQ. CDR3 coding DNA: TGCGCCAGCAGCTGGGAGGGGGCTTATAATGAAAAACTGTTTTTT. Its translation: CASSWEGAYNEKLFF.

This clone has a single count. V is TRBV27 and J is TRBJ1-1; D is unresolved. Between the trimmed V and J ends, which lost 3 bases and 6 bases, there was a span of 14 bases. The CDR3 has 14 residues. The germline V gene encodes CDR1 MNHEY and CDR2 SMNVEV (reference sequence). The DNA for the CDR3 is TGTGCCAGCAGTTTCCACGCCGGGGTCTCTGAAGCTTTCTTT. Protein: CASSFHAGVSEAFF.

Note on this clone: In the same sample, other DNA sequences code for this CDR3. V gene TRBV5-1 combines with J gene TRBJ2-1; D may match TRBD1 or TRBD2 (5 bases each). Germline CDR1 reads SGHRS; CDR2 reads YFSETQ. The ends were cut back, 2 bases at V and 3 bases at J, with 15 bases in the middle. The CDR3 covers 16 residues. The CDR3 DNA reads TGCGCCAGCAGCTTAGACAGCGGAAGATTCTACAATGAGCAGTTCTTC. It yields the protein CASSLDSGRFYNEQFF.

Remarks on this clone: An end of the junction does not agree with germline; a read error may underlie this. The genes are TRBV10-3 and TRBJ2-1; 7 bases match TRBD2. The CDR3 is made up of 15 amino acids. The germline CDR1 and CDR2 sequences are ENHRY and SYGVKD. The CDR3 DNA reads TGTACCATCAGTGAGGGTAGGCGGGAGAACGTTGAGCAGTTCTTC. This sequence encodes CTISEGRRENVEQFF.

V is TRBV27 and J is TRBJ1-5, with TRBD1 matching over 9 bases. Losses at the gene ends were 4 bases for V and 7 bases for J; bases not matched to a gene: 2. The CDR3 loop spans 13 amino acids. Per germline, CDR1 MNHEY and CDR2 SMNVEV (reference sequence). The DNA of the CDR3 is TGTGCCAGCAGTTGGACAGGGGAACAGCCCCAGCATTTT. Translating it yields CASSWTGEQPQHF.

This chain uses TRBV7-9 with TRBJ2-4, with D uncertain. CDR1 and CDR2 (germline): SEHNR, FQNEAQ (reference sequence). This CDR3 comprises 12 residues. Between the trimmed V and J ends, which lost 1 base and 16 bases, there was a span of 14 bases. The CDR3 loop reads CASSLDGRPAYF. Written as DNA, the CDR3 is TGTGCCAGCAGCTTAGACGGTCGGCCGGCATACTTC.

V gene TRBV15 combines with J gene TRBJ2-1, with D possibly being TRBD1 (6 bases). Germline V gene sequence: CDR1 LNHNV, CDR2 YYDKDF (reference sequence). This CDR3 has 14 residues. V was cut by 11 bases and J by 7 bases, with 21 bases left in between. CDR3 in DNA: TGTGCCGCCGCCAAAGGGGGAGAATCGAATGAGCAGTTCTTC. Translation gives CAAAKGGESNEQFF.

The chain employs TRBV28 and TRBJ1-2, with unresolved D. CDR1 is MDHEN, CDR2 SYDVKM, per germline. This CDR3 region has 16 residues. The V gene lost 4 bases and the J gene lost 5 bases, with 20 bases spanning the gap. The CDR3 protein is CASSSHSWAAPYGYTF. The DNA of the CDR3 is TGTGCCAGCAGTTCCCATTCCTGGGCAGCTCCTTATGGCTACACCTTC.

Notes on this clone: This sample also contains other DNA sequences that code for the same CDR3. The chain links TRBV27 to TRBJ2-3; D unresolved. Trimming removed 5 bases at V and 3 bases at J, with 3 bases between. Per germline, CDR1 MNHEY and CDR2 SMNVEV (reference sequence). The CDR3 extends over 11 amino acids. The CDR3 is CASSSTDTQYF. The CDR3 nucleotides are TGTGCCAGCAGTAGTACAGATACGCAGTATTTT.

The V and J genes are TRBV5-1 and TRBJ1-2; 10 bases fit TRBD1. Per germline, CDR1 SGHRS and CDR2 YFSETQ. Germline trimming cut 3 bases from V and 2 bases from J; bases unmatched to any gene: 1. The CDR3 runs 14 residues. CDR3 in DNA: TGCGCCAGCAGCTGGACAGGGGGGAACTATGGCTACACCTTC. This encodes CASSWTGGNYGYTF.

V and J are TRBV28 and TRBJ2-7, with 10 bases lining up with TRBD2. The CDR3 has 14 residues. Germline CDR1 reads MDHEN; CDR2 reads SYDVKM. With V trimmed by 8 bases and J by 3 bases, 7 bases remained unmatched. The CDR3 protein is CASSLAGVFYEQYF. The CDR3 region has the DNA TGTGCCAGCTCTCTAGCGGGAGTTTTCTACGAGCAGTACTTC.

The J gene is TRBJ2-3, the V gene TRBV27; 7 nucleotides line up with TRBD1. The CDR3 has 18 residues. Unmatched junction bases numbered 15, after V lost 4 bases and J lost 2 bases. Germline V lookup: CDR1 MNHEY, CDR2 SMNVEV (reference sequence). The CDR3 spells CASSYTKAGTDSTDTQYF. The CDR3 DNA follows: TGTGCCAGCAGTTATACTAAAGCCGGGACAGATTCCACAGATACGCAGTATTTT.

This chain connects TRBV19 to TRBJ2-1, with D perhaps TRBD1 or TRBD2 (5 bases each). Germline CDR1 is LNHDA and CDR2 is SQIVND (reference sequence). V shed 1 base and J shed 0 bases, with 7 bases lying between them. The CDR3 has 15 amino acids. Here the CDR3 reads CASSIGDRSYNEQFF. The CDR3, as DNA: TGTGCCAGTAGTATAGGGGACCGCTCCTACAATGAGCAGTTCTTC.